This is a list of T cell receptor beta chains from one sample in a study of T cell repertoires in cytomegalovirus infection. TCRdb fed the reads into MiXCR, producing one record per CDR3 protein. In the table there are some 500,000 distinct CDR3 sequences, 30% to 35% of which are singletons. Antigen specificity for these receptors is unknown. The sample consisted of cultured PBMCs, taken from culture after CMV antigen stimulation. The receptors were sampled from a human donor in good health (CMV status not recorded). Some clones in this sample may be carry-over from other donors' samples. The CDR3 runs from the conserved cysteine through the conserved F or W. The D gene is left open where the match is weak. Rows give clone size only sometimes, using once, few, many, or a class for an expanded clone.

TRBJ2-3	15	NA	NA	TRBV7-2	TGTGCCAGTTTACTTGGGGTTCCCAACACAGATACGCAGTATTTT	CASLLGVPNTDTQYF
TRBJ1-4	15	TRBD1	few	TRBV12-3/TRBV12-4	TGTGCCAGCAGTGGGGTTGGGACAGATAATGAAAAACTGTTTTTT	CASSGVGTDNEKLFF
TRBJ2-7	12	NA	NA	TRBV28	TGTGCCTCCCGAGGGGGAATCTACGAGCAGTACTTC	CASRGGIYEQYF
TRBJ1-6	14	NA	many	TRBV12-3/TRBV12-4	TGTGCCAGCACCTCCGGAGGGAGTAATTCACCCCTCCACTTT	CASTSGGSNSPLHF
TRBJ1-1	11	NA	NA	TRBV7-2	TGTGCCAGCAGCAAGGGGACTGAAGCTTTCTTT	CASSKGTEAFF
TRBJ2-7	15	TRBD2	NA	TRBV7-2	TGTGCCAGCAGCTTAGTTAGAGCGGGGAGCTACGAGCAGTACTTC	CASSLVRAGSYEQYF
TRBJ2-1	18	TRBD2	few	TRBV7-9	TGTGCCAGCAGCTTATTACCAACACTAGCGGGAGTAGGGGATGAGCAGTTCTTC	CASSLLPTLAGVGDEQFF
TRBJ1-5	18	NA	many	TRBV7-2	TGTGCCAGCAGCTTAGACATCGGTCAGGGAAGCGGCAATCAGCCCCAGCATTTT	CASSLDIGQGSGNQPQHF
TRBJ1-1	16	TRBD1	NA	TRBV12-3/TRBV12-4	TGTGCCAGCAGTCCCGCCCGGACAGGGAACGACACTGAAGCTTTCTTT	CASSPARTGNDTEAFF
TRBJ2-1	14	NA	few	TRBV19	TGTGCCAGTAGTATGTGGGCTGTGTACAATGAGCAGTTCTTC	CASSMWAVYNEQFF
TRBJ2-1	14	TRBD1	many	TRBV7-3	TGTGCCAGCAGCCACGGGACAGGGAAGAATGAGCAGTTCTTC	CASSHGTGKNEQFF
TRBJ2-7	13	TRBD2	NA	TRBV27	TGTGCCAGCAGAATAGCGGGGTCCTACGAGCAGTACTTC	CASRIAGSYEQYF
TRBJ2-1	14	NA	few	TRBV4-3	TGCGCCACAAGCATCGACCTCGCCTACAATGAGCAGTTCTTC	CATSIDLAYNEQFF
TRBJ2-5	14	NA	NA	TRBV2	TGTGCCGGAGGGGGACTTGGGGGAGGAGAGACCCAGTACTTC	CAGGGLGGGETQYF
TRBJ2-7	17	TRBD2	once	TRBV10-3	TGTGCCATCAGGATAACGGGACTAGCGGGAAATTTCTACGAGCAGTACTTC	CAIRITGLAGNFYEQYF
TRBJ2-2	15	TRBD2	few	TRBV7-3	TGTGCCAGCAGCTTATCTAGCGGGAGAACCGGGGAGCTGTTTTTT	CASSLSSGRTGELFF